This TCR beta chain was sequenced for a study of shared clonotypes between healthy human individuals. Findings and caveats of the study: It was observed that roughly 5% of naive CD4 clonotypes were shared across a few donors. Researchers sampled blood only, noting tissue repertoires likely differ.

Remarks on this clone: Its antigen is not known.

The V gene's germline CDR1 is SGHTA and CDR2 FQGTGA. Trimming removed 4 bases at V and 0 bases at J, with 13 bases between. This CDR3 is built from 16 residues. TCRdb's copy holds only in-frame clones and misses some; the assay was immunoSEQ multiplex PCR. The top ten hold roughly 0.36% of the sample, which has 2.3 million or so clones, approximately 93% seen once. Specimen: naive CD4+ T cells from PBMCs. Noted subset: CD45RA+ positively selected. The chain uses TRBV7-3 and TRBJ2-1; D uncertain. The clonotype was recovered from a man between 18 and 29 years old in good health. Some clones in this sample may be carry-over from other donors' samples. In DNA, the CDR3 is TGTGCCAGCAGCTCTCCTGTCGGAAGCTCCTACAATGAGCAGTTCTTC. Translation: CASSSPVGSSYNEQFF.